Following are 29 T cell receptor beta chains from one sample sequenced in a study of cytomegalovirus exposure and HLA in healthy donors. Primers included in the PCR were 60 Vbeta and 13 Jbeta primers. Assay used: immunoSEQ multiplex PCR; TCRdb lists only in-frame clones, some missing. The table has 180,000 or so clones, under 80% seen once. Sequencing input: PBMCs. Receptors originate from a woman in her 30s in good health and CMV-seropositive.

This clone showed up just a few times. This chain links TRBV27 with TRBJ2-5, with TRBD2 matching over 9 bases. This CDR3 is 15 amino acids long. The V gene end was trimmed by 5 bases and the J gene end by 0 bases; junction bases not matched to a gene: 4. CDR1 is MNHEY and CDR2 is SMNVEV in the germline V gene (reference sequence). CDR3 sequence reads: CASSDTSGYQETQYF. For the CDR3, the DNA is TGTGCCAGCAGTGATACTAGCGGGTACCAAGAGACCCAGTACTTC.

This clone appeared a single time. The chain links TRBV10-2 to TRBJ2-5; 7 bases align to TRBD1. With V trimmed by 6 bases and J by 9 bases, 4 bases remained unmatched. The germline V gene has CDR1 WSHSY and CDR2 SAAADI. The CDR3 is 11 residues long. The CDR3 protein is CASRQGSAQYF. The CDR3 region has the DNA TGCGCCAGCAGACAGGGGAGTGCCCAGTACTTC.

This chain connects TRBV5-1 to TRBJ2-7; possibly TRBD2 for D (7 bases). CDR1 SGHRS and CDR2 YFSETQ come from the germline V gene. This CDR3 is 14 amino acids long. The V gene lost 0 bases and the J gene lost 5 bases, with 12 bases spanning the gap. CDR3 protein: CASSLGGGAHEQYF. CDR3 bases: TGCGCCAGCAGCTTGGGAGGGGGGGCCCACGAGCAGTACTTC.

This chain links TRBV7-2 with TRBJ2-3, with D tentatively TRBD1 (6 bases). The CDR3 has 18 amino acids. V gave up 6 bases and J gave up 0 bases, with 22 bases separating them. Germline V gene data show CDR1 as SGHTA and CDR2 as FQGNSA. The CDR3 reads CASRHRSMGAASTDTQYF. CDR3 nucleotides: TGTGCCAGCAGACACCGGAGTATGGGGGCCGCGAGCACAGATACGCAGTATTTT.

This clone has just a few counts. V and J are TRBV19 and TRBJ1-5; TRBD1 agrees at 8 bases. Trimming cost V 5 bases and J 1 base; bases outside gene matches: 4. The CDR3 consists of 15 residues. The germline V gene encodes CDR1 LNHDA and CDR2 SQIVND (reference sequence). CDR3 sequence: CASSERTGSNQPQHF. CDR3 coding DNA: TGTGCCAGTAGTGAACGGACAGGGAGCAATCAGCCCCAGCATTTT. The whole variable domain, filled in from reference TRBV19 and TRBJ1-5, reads DGGITQSPKYLFRKEGQNVTLSCEQNLNHDAMYWYRQDPGQGLRLIYYSQIVNDFQKGDIAEGYSVSREKKESFPLTVTSAQKNPTAFYLCASSERTGSNQPQHFGDGTRLSIL.

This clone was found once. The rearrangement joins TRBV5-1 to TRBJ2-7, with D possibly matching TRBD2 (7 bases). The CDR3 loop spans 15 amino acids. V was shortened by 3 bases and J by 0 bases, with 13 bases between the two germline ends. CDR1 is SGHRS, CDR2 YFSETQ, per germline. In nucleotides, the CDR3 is TGCGCCAGCAGCTCATGGGCGGGGGCCTCCTACGAGCAGTACTTC. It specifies CASSSWAGASYEQYF.

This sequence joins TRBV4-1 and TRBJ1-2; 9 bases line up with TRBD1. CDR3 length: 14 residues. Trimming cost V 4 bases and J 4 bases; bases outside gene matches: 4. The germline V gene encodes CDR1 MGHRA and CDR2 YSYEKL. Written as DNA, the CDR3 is TGCGCCAGCAGCCGAGGACAGGGGAGCTATGGCTACACCTTC. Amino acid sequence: CASSRGQGSYGYTF.

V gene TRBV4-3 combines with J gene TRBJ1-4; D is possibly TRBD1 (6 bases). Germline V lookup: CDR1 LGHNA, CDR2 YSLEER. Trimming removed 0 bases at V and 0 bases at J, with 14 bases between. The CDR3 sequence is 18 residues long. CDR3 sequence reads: CASSQDRGRGATNEKLFF. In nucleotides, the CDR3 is TGCGCCAGCAGCCAAGATAGGGGCAGGGGCGCAACTAATGAAAAACTGTTTTTT.

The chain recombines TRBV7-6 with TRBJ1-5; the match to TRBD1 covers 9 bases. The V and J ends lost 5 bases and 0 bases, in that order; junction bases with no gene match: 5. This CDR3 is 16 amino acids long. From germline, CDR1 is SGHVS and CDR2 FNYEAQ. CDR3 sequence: CASSPRTGVSNQPQHF. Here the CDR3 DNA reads TGTGCCAGCAGCCCCCGGACAGGGGTTAGCAATCAGCCCCAGCATTTT.

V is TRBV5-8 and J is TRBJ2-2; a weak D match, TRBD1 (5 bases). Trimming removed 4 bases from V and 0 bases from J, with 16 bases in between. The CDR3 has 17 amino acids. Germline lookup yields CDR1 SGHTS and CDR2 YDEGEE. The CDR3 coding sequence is TGTGCCAGCAGCATTCCCCAGGGTTTCGCGAACACCGGGGAGCTGTTTTTT. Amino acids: CASSIPQGFANTGELFF.

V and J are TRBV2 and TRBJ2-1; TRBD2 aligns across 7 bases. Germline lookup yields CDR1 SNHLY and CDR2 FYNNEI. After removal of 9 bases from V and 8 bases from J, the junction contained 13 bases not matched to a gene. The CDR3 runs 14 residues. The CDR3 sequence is CASLKRGSRHEQFF. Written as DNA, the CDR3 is TGTGCCAGTCTAAAGCGGGGTAGTCGCCATGAGCAGTTCTTC.

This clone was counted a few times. CDR3 amino acids: CASRIPGADTQYF. The CDR3 DNA follows: TGTGCCAGCAGAATCCCAGGTGCGGATACGCAGTATTTT. The J gene is TRBJ2-3, the V gene TRBV6-5; D unresolved. Germline values: CDR1 MNHEY, CDR2 SVGAGI. With 6 bases removed from V and 6 bases from J, the gap between germline ends came to 13 bases. The CDR3 contains 13 residues.

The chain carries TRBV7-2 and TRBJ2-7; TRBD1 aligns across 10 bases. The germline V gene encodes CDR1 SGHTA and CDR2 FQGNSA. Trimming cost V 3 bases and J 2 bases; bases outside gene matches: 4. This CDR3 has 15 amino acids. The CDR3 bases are TGTGCCAGCAGCTTTTCCGGGACAGGGGCCTACGAGCAGTACTTC. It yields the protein CASSFSGTGAYEQYF.

The CDR3 region is CSVAADNEQFF. The CDR3 bases are TGCAGCGTTGCAGCGGACAATGAGCAGTTCTTC. This chain links TRBV29-1 with TRBJ2-1, with D tentatively TRBD2 (5 bases). This CDR3 comprises 11 residues. In germline, CDR1 is SQVTM, CDR2 ANQGSEA. V shed 4 bases and J shed 5 bases, with 6 bases lying between them.

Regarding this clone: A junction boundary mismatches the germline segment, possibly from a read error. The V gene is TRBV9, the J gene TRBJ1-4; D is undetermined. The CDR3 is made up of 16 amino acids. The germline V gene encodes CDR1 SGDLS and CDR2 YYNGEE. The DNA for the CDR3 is TGTGCCGGCAGCTTCGGATGGGGAGCAACTAATGAAAAACTGTTTTTT. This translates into CAGSFGWGATNEKLFF.

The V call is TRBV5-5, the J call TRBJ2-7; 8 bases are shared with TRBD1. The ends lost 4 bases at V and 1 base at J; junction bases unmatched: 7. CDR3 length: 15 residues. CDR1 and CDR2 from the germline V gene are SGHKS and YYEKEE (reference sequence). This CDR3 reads CASSHRNRGSYEQYF. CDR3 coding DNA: TGTGCCAGCAGCCACCGGAACAGGGGGTCCTACGAGCAGTACTTC.

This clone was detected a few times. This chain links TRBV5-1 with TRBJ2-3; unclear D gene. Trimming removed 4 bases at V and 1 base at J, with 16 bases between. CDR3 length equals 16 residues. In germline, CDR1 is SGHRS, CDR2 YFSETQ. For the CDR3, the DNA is TGCGCCAGCAGCGCCAAGACTGGGTCTCGCACAGATACGCAGTATTTT. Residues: CASSAKTGSRTDTQYF.

The CDR3 coding sequence is TGTGCCAGCAGCATACGACAGGGGCTGGCCTACGAGCAGTACTTC. Amino acids: CASSIRQGLAYEQYF. The rearrangement joins TRBV7-6 to TRBJ2-7; 8 nucleotides align to TRBD1. Germline values: CDR1 SGHVS, CDR2 FNYEAQ. The ends lost 5 bases at V and 2 bases at J; junction bases unmatched: 8. The CDR3 sequence is 15 residues long.

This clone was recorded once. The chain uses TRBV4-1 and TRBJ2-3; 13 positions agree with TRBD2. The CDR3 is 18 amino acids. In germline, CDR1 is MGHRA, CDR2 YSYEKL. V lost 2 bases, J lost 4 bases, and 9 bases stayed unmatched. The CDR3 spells CASSQLLAGGLEADTQYF. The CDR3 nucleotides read TGCGCCAGCAGCCAACTACTAGCGGGGGGGCTGGAGGCAGATACGCAGTATTTT.

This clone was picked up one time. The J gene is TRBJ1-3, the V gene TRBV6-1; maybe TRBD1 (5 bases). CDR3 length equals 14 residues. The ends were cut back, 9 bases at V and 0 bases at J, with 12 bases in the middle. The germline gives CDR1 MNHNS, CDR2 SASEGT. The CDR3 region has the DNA TGTGCCAGTCTTGGGGCTTACTCTGGAAACACCATATATTTT. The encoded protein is CASLGAYSGNTIYF.

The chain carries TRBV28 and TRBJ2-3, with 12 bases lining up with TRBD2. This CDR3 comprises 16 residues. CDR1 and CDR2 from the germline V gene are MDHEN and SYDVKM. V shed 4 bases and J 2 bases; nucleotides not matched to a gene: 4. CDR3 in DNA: TGTGCCAGCAGTTCCCGACTAGCGGGGGACACAGATACGCAGTATTTT. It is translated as CASSSRLAGDTDTQYF.

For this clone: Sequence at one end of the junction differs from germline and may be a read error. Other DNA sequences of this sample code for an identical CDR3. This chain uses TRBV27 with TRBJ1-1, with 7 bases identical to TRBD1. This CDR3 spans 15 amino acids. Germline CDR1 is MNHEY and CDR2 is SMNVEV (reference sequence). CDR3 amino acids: CASSLTGIMNTEAFF. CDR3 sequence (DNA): TGTGCCAGCAGTTTGACAGGGATCATGAACACTGAAGCCTTCTTT.

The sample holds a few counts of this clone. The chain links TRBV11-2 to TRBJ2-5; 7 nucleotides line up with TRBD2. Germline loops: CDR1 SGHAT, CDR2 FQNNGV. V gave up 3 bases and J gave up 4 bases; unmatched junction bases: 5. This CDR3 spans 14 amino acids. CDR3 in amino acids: CASSLLTSRETQYF. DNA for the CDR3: TGTGCCAGCAGCTTGCTGACTAGCCGAGAGACCCAGTACTTC.

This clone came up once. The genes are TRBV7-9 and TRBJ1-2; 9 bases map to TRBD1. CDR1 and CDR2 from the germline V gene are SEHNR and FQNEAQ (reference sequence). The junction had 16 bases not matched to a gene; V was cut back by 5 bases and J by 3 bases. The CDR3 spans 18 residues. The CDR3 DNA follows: TGTGCCAGCAGCCCAACACCCGGGGACAGGGCTTGGGACTATGGCTACACCTTC. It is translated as CASSPTPGDRAWDYGYTF.

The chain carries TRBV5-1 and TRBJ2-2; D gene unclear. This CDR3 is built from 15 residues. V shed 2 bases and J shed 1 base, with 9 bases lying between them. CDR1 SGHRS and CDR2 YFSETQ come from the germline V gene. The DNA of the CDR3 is TGCGCCAGCAGCTTAGGCGGTCAGAACACCGGGGAGCTGTTTTTT. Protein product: CASSLGGQNTGELFF.

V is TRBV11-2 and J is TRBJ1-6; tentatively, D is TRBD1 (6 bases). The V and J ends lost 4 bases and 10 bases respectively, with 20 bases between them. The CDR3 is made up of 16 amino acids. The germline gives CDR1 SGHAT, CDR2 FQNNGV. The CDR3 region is CASSSLLTGGRSPLHF. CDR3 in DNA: TGTGCCAGCAGCTCCCTCTTGACAGGCGGTAGATCACCCCTCCACTTT.

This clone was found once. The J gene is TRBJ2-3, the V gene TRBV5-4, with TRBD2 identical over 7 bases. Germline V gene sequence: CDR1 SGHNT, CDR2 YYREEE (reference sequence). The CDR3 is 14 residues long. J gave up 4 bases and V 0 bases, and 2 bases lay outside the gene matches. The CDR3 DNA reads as TGTGCCAGCAGCTTGGGACTAGCTCCAGATACGCAGTATTTT. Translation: CASSLGLAPDTQYF.

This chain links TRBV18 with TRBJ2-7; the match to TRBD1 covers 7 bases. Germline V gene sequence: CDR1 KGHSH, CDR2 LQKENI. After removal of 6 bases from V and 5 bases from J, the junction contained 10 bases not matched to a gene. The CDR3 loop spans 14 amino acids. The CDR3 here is CASSSSEGANEQYF. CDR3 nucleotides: TGTGCCAGCTCCTCTTCTGAGGGGGCCAACGAGCAGTACTTC.

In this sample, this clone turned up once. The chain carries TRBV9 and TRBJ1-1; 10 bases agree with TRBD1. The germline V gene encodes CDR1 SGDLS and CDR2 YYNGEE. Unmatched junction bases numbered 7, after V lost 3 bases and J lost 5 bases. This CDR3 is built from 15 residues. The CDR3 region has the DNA TGTGCCAGCAGCGCCTCCTCGGGACAGGGGACTGAAGCTTTCTTT. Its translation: CASSASSGQGTEAFF.